A selection of T cell receptor beta chains follows, all from one sample in a study of T cells in localized non-small cell lung cancer. Here immunoSEQ multiplex PCR was the method, and the copy in TCRdb shows in-frame clones only, minus some. The sample shows around 2,000 clones, less than 25% of them seen only once. The sequences come from lung tumor tissue, collected before any cancer treatment. The receptors were gathered from a male donor older than 55 with stage I lung adenocarcinoma. CDR3s include the opening cysteine and the closing phenylalanine or tryptophan. Each record gives: J gene, clone size, D gene, V gene, CDR3 protein, CDR3 DNA. D genes are given only for firm matches. Expanded clones get a size class; other rows say once, few or many, or leave the size out.

j_gene: TRBJ2-6; abundance: -; d_gene: TRBD1; v_gene: TRBV29-1; CDR3aa: CSVEDRGLTGANVLTF; CDR3nt: TGCAGCGTTGAAGACAGGGGGCTCACTGGGGCCAACGTCCTGACTTTC
j_gene: TRBJ1-4; abundance: -; d_gene: -; v_gene: TRBV4-1; CDR3aa: CASSQSATNEKLFF; CDR3nt: TGCGCCAGCAGCCAATCTGCAACTAATGAAAAACTGTTTTTT
j_gene: TRBJ2-2; abundance: medium-sized; d_gene: -; v_gene: TRBV11-3; CDR3aa: CASSHSWAYTGELFF; CDR3nt: TGTGCCAGCAGCCACTCTTGGGCTTACACCGGGGAGCTGTTTTTT
j_gene: TRBJ1-2; abundance: few; d_gene: TRBD1; v_gene: TRBV29-1; CDR3aa: CSVETDRGLGYTF; CDR3nt: TGCAGCGTTGAAACTGACAGGGGGCTCGGCTACACCTTC
j_gene: TRBJ2-1; abundance: -; d_gene: TRBD1; v_gene: TRBV19; CDR3aa: CASALDRGTYNEQFF; CDR3nt: TGTGCCAGTGCCCTAGACAGGGGCACCTACAATGAGCAGTTCTTC
j_gene: TRBJ2-2; abundance: few; d_gene: -; v_gene: TRBV11-3; CDR3aa: CASSLTRNTGELFF; CDR3nt: TGTGCCAGCAGCTTGACAAGAAACACCGGGGAGCTGTTTTTT
j_gene: TRBJ2-2; abundance: -; d_gene: -; v_gene: TRBV30; CDR3aa: CAWSVPGELFF; CDR3nt: TGTGCCTGGAGTGTACCCGGGGAGCTGTTTTTT
j_gene: TRBJ2-7; abundance: -; d_gene: -; v_gene: TRBV11-3; CDR3aa: CASSLGWTADEQYF; CDR3nt: TGTGCCAGCAGCTTAGGTTGGACCGCTGACGAGCAGTACTTC
j_gene: TRBJ1-1; abundance: medium-sized; d_gene: -; v_gene: TRBV28; CDR3aa: CASSLARMNTEAFF; CDR3nt: TGTGCCAGCAGTTTAGCGCGAATGAACACTGAAGCTTTCTTT
j_gene: TRBJ1-1; abundance: few; d_gene: -; v_gene: TRBV28; CDR3aa: CASSLSLRRTEAFF; CDR3nt: TGTGCCAGCAGTTTATCATTACGGCGAACTGAAGCTTTCTTT
j_gene: TRBJ1-2; abundance: -; d_gene: TRBD1; v_gene: TRBV6-8; CDR3aa: CASRRDRGGYGYTF; CDR3nt: TGTGCCAGCAGGCGGGACAGGGGAGGCTATGGCTACACCTTC
j_gene: TRBJ2-7; abundance: medium-sized; d_gene: TRBD1; v_gene: TRBV11-3; CDR3aa: CASSPGGAGGYEQYF; CDR3nt: TGTGCCAGCAGCCCGGGTGGGGCAGGGGGCTACGAGCAGTACTTC
j_gene: TRBJ2-1; abundance: once; d_gene: -; v_gene: TRBV14; CDR3aa: CASSQEDPSLIYNEQFF; CDR3nt: TGTGCCAGCAGCCAAGAGGACCCTAGCCTTATCTACAATGAGCAGTTCTTC
j_gene: TRBJ2-3; abundance: few; d_gene: TRBD2; v_gene: TRBV6-8; CDR3aa: CATLGLAGEKTDTQYF; CDR3nt: TGTGCCACTCTAGGACTAGCGGGAGAAAAGACAGATACGCAGTATTTT
j_gene: TRBJ1-4; abundance: -; d_gene: -; v_gene: TRBV30; CDR3aa: CAWGPWVNEKLFF; CDR3nt: TGTGCCTGGGGCCCTTGGGTTAATGAAAAACTGTTTTTT
j_gene: TRBJ1-6; abundance: -; d_gene: -; v_gene: TRBV30; CDR3aa: CAWSVRAGVGSPLHF; CDR3nt: TGTGCCTGGAGTGTACGAGCAGGGGTGGGTTCACCCCTCCACTTT
j_gene: TRBJ2-1; abundance: hyperexpanded; d_gene: TRBD1; v_gene: TRBV18; CDR3aa: CASSTTGIDEQFF; CDR3nt: TGTGCCAGCTCAACGACAGGGATTGATGAGCAGTTCTTC
j_gene: TRBJ1-1; abundance: few; d_gene: -; v_gene: TRBV18; CDR3aa: CASSPEGPRNTEAFF; CDR3nt: TGTGCCAGCTCACCGGAGGGACCGAGGAACACTGAAGCTTTCTTT
j_gene: TRBJ1-1; abundance: few; d_gene: -; v_gene: TRBV28; CDR3aa: CASSLFEGGNTEAFF; CDR3nt: TGTGCCAGCAGTTTATTTGAGGGCGGCAACACTGAAGCTTTCTTT
j_gene: TRBJ1-6; abundance: -; d_gene: -; v_gene: TRBV14; CDR3aa: CASSQDARGGVISPLHF; CDR3nt: TGTGCCAGCAGCCAAGACGCGAGGGGTGGGGTAATTTCACCCCTCCACTTT
j_gene: TRBJ1-6; abundance: large; d_gene: TRBD1; v_gene: TRBV19; CDR3aa: CASSSPTGSRRYNSPLHF; CDR3nt: TGTGCCAGTAGTAGTCCGACAGGGTCCAGGAGGTATAATTCACCCCTCCACTTT
j_gene: TRBJ2-5; abundance: few; d_gene: TRBD2; v_gene: TRBV4-1; CDR3aa: CASSQDLASGNWETQYF; CDR3nt: TGCGCCAGCAGCCAAGATTTGGCTAGCGGGAACTGGGAGACCCAGTACTTC
j_gene: TRBJ1-1; abundance: -; d_gene: TRBD1; v_gene: TRBV30; CDR3aa: CAWSEQGVGMNTEAFF; CDR3nt: TGTGCCTGGAGTGAACAGGGGGTTGGAATGAACACTGAAGCTTTCTTT
j_gene: TRBJ2-6; abundance: few; d_gene: -; v_gene: TRBV15; CDR3aa: CATSRGDSGANVLTF; CDR3nt: TGTGCCACCAGCAGAGGGGACTCTGGGGCCAACGTCCTGACTTTC
j_gene: TRBJ2-7; abundance: -; d_gene: TRBD2; v_gene: TRBV10-2; CDR3aa: CASSESMGGGYEQYF; CDR3nt: TGCGCCAGCAGTGAGTCGATGGGCGGGGGCTACGAGCAGTACTTC
j_gene: TRBJ2-1; abundance: -; d_gene: -; v_gene: TRBV11-3; CDR3aa: CASSLIWGRDNEQFF; CDR3nt: TGTGCCAGCAGCTTAATCTGGGGGCGAGACAATGAGCAGTTCTTC
j_gene: TRBJ1-1; abundance: -; d_gene: -; v_gene: TRBV19; CDR3aa: CASTQPQVVAEAFF; CDR3nt: TGTGCCAGTACCCAACCCCAGGTGGTAGCTGAAGCTTTCTTT
j_gene: TRBJ2-2; abundance: -; d_gene: -; v_gene: TRBV28; CDR3aa: CASSSLTGRNTGELFF; CDR3nt: TGTGCCAGCAGTTCCCTAACAGGGAGGAACACCGGGGAGCTGTTTTTT
j_gene: TRBJ2-7; abundance: -; d_gene: TRBD1; v_gene: TRBV10-2; CDR3aa: CASSGDRGDEQYF; CDR3nt: TGCGCCAGCAGTGGAGACAGGGGGGACGAGCAGTACTTC
j_gene: TRBJ2-1; abundance: few; d_gene: TRBD2; v_gene: TRBV19; CDR3aa: CASSMYSGKGEQFF; CDR3nt: TGTGCCAGTAGTATGTATAGCGGGAAAGGTGAGCAGTTCTTC
j_gene: TRBJ2-7; abundance: -; d_gene: TRBD1; v_gene: TRBV19; CDR3aa: CASRGTGSTYEQYF; CDR3nt: TGTGCCAGTAGGGGGACAGGGTCGACCTACGAGCAGTACTTC
j_gene: TRBJ2-6; abundance: medium-sized; d_gene: -; v_gene: TRBV11-3; CDR3aa: CASSLRRVSGANVLTF; CDR3nt: TGTGCCAGCAGCTTACGCAGGGTCTCTGGGGCCAACGTCCTGACTTTC
j_gene: TRBJ2-1; abundance: medium-sized; d_gene: TRBD2; v_gene: TRBV10-3; CDR3aa: CAISESRTSGSRGEQFF; CDR3nt: TGTGCCATCAGTGAGTCGAGGACTAGCGGGAGTCGGGGTGAGCAGTTCTTC
j_gene: TRBJ1-2; abundance: -; d_gene: -; v_gene: TRBV18; CDR3aa: CASSPPVGGGYTF; CDR3nt: TGTGCCAGCTCACCCCCAGTGGGTGGCGGCTACACCTTC
j_gene: TRBJ2-5; abundance: -; d_gene: TRBD2; v_gene: TRBV19; CDR3aa: CASTSLGAGGETQYF; CDR3nt: TGTGCCAGTACCTCACTTGGTGCGGGAGGGGAGACCCAGTACTTC
j_gene: TRBJ2-1; abundance: large; d_gene: TRBD2; v_gene: TRBV11-3; CDR3aa: CASSRSGLAGKVNEQFF; CDR3nt: TGTGCCAGCAGCCGGAGCGGACTAGCGGGAAAGGTAAATGAGCAGTTCTTC
j_gene: TRBJ2-7; abundance: -; d_gene: -; v_gene: TRBV14; CDR3aa: CASSQEMGYEQYF; CDR3nt: TGTGCCAGCAGCCAAGAAATGGGATACGAGCAGTACTTC
j_gene: TRBJ2-7; abundance: few; d_gene: -; v_gene: TRBV11-3; CDR3aa: CASSFDRNSYEQYF; CDR3nt: TGTGCCAGCAGCTTCGACAGGAATAGCTACGAGCAGTACTTC
j_gene: TRBJ2-1; abundance: -; d_gene: -; v_gene: TRBV19; CDR3aa: CASSTTGEQFF; CDR3nt: TGTGCCAGTAGTACGACGGGTGAGCAGTTCTTC
j_gene: TRBJ2-7; abundance: few; d_gene: -; v_gene: TRBV11-3; CDR3aa: CASSLEGQGPYEQYF; CDR3nt: TGTGCCAGCAGCTTAGAGGGGCAGGGCCCCTACGAGCAGTACTTC